This T cell receptor (beta chain) was obtained from a study of Ad26.COV2.S vaccination and SARS-CoV-2 variants. Between the trimmed V and J ends, which lost 1 base and 4 bases, there was a span of 12 bases. The CDR3 is made up of 15 amino acids. Germline V gene lookup returns CDR1 SGHKS and CDR2 YYEKEE (reference sequence). Clones were sequenced by immunoSEQ multiplex PCR, and TCRdb holds only the in-frame ones, with some missing. The sample lists hundreds of thousands of clones; around 92% were seen once. The chain joins TRBV5-5 to TRBJ1-5; D is unresolved. This TCR was recovered from a human donor who had recovered from COVID-19. Here the sequenced sample was peripheral blood, taken after recovery from COVID-19. The CDR3 nucleotides read TGTGCCAGCAGCTTGACCGCGGGCAGTAATCAGCCCCAGCATTTT. The encoded protein is CASSLTAGSNQPQHF.